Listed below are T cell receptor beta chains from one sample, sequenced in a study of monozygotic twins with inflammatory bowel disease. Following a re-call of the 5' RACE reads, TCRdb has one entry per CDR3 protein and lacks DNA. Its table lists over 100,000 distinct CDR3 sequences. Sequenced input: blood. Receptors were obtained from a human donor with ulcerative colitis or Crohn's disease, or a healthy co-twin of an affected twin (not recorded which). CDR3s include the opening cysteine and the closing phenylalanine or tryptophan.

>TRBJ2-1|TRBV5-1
CASSSLTTDNNEQFF
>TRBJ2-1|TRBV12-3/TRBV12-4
CASRLRNEQFF
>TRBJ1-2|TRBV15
CATRDEGQDYTF
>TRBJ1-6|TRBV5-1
CASITGQGNSPLHF
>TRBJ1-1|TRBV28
CASSPLDSVGRGNTEAFF
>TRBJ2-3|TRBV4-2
CASSQDVSFTDTQYF
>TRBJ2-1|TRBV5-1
CASSLRNEQFF
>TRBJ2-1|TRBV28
CASSAPGQGTYEQFF
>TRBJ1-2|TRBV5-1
CASSDGQLNYGYTF
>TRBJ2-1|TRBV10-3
CAISEWDRGGNEQFF
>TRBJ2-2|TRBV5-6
CASRVGRMETGELFF
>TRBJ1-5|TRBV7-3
CASSLPLGNQPQHF
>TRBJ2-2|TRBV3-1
CASSKTGFTGELFF
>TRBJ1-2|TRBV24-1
CATSGPLPGASNYGYTF
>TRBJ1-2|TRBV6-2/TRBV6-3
CASSYPTENYGYTF
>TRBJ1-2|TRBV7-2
CASSSLIGGYTF
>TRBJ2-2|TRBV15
CATSRDRGVNTGELFF
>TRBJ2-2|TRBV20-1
CSAFGAGAGELFF
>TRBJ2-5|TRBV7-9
CASSPHIPGTGEETQYF
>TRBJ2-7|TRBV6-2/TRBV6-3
CASSTRDWRRFEQYF
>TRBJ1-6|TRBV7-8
CASSSGPGQYNSPLHF
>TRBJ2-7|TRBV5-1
CASSLGQARYEQYF
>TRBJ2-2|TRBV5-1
CASSLGSSNTGELFF
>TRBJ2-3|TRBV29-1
CSVERGTDTQYF
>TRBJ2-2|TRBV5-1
CASSLRDLSGELFF
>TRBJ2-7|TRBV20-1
CSAADGGSYEQYF
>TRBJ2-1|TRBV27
CASSLGSYNEQFF
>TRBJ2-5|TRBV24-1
CATSDFAKGGETQYF